The next 27 T cell receptor beta chains were all read from a single sample in a study of cytomegalovirus exposure and HLA in healthy donors. PCR employed 60 Vbeta and 13 Jbeta primers. TCRdb's copy holds only in-frame clones and misses some; the assay was immunoSEQ multiplex PCR. The data contain about 78,000 clones, around 80% of them singletons. Sample: PBMCs. The receptors were gathered from a male donor in good health and CMV-seronegative.

The chain is built from TRBV7-2 and TRBJ1-5; 8 bases are a match to TRBD1. V was clipped by 4 bases and J by 7 bases; unmatched bases: 6. The CDR3 covers 14 residues. The germline V gene encodes CDR1 SGHTA and CDR2 FQGNSA. CDR3 region: CASSWSTGDQPQHF. Here the CDR3 DNA reads TGTGCCAGCAGCTGGTCGACAGGGGACCAGCCCCAGCATTTT.

The chain uses TRBV7-9 and TRBJ2-1; TRBD2 matches at 8 bases. V lost 5 bases to trimming and J lost 5 bases; unmatched junction nucleotides: 14. Germline CDR1 reads SEHNR; CDR2 reads FQNEAQ (reference sequence). The CDR3 length is 17 residues. CDR3 residues: CASSARGAGDADNEQFF. CDR3 DNA: TGTGCCAGCAGCGCAAGGGGAGCGGGGGACGCTGACAATGAGCAGTTCTTC.

The chain couples TRBV10-3 to TRBJ2-2, with 14 bases fitting TRBD2. Germline CDR1 ENHRY, CDR2 SYGVKD. The CDR3 is made up of 19 amino acids. V lost 8 bases and J lost 10; bases outside the gene matches: 21. The CDR3 nucleotides are TGTGCCATCGGCGCCCCTGGGACTAGCGGGAGAGGGGGCCCTGAGGAGCTGTTTTTT. It translates to CAIGAPGTSGRGGPEELFF.

The chain employs TRBV5-4 and TRBJ1-2; 10 nucleotides align to TRBD1. The V gene end was trimmed by 1 base and the J gene end by 6 bases; junction bases not matched to a gene: 3. Germline V CDR1 and CDR2: SGHNT, YYREEE (reference sequence). The CDR3 totals 14 residues. The CDR3 reads CASSLSGTGDGYTF. The CDR3 DNA sequence: TGTGCCAGCAGCTTGTCAGGGACAGGGGATGGCTACACCTTC.

V usage is TRBV27 and J usage is TRBJ2-1; D gene ambiguous. Trimming removed 5 bases from V and 12 bases from J, with 23 bases in between. This CDR3 comprises 15 residues. Germline CDR1 and CDR2: MNHEY and SMNVEV (reference sequence). CDR3 protein: CASSAHLPRTGWQFF. The CDR3 region has the DNA TGTGCCAGCAGTGCGCACCTCCCGAGAACCGGGTGGCAGTTCTTC.

The CDR3 sequence is CAWSGSREKLFF. The CDR3 coding sequence is TGTGCCTGGAGCGGGAGTCGGGAAAAACTGTTTTTT. This chain links TRBV30 with TRBJ1-4; no reliable D call. The CDR3 is made up of 12 amino acids. Germline V lookup: CDR1 GTSNPN, CDR2 SVGIG (reference sequence). V was pared by 3 bases and J by 8 bases, with 10 bases between.

The V and J genes are TRBV7-2 and TRBJ2-7; D not certain. CDR3 size: 12 residues. Germline V gives CDR1 SGHTA, CDR2 FQGNSA. The V end was cut by 5 bases, the J end by 5 bases, with 10 bases between. The CDR3 region is CASSPPSDEQYF. In DNA form, the CDR3 reads TGTGCCAGCAGCCCCCCCTCAGACGAGCAGTACTTC.

This clone was observed a few times. The chain joins TRBV18 to TRBJ1-2; the D gene is possibly TRBD1 (6 bases). V lost 5 bases to trimming and J lost 6 bases, with 19 bases between them. In germline, CDR1 is KGHSH, CDR2 LQKENI. This CDR3 is 15 amino acids long. DNA of the CDR3: TGTGCCAGCTCATCATTGGAACAGGGTGGGGATGGCTACACCTTC. Amino acids: CASSSLEQGGDGYTF.

The chain combines TRBV25-1 with TRBJ1-1; tentatively, D is TRBD1 (5 bases). V gave up 6 bases and J gave up 1 base, with 12 bases separating them. The CDR3 extends over 14 amino acids. Germline loops: CDR1 MGHDK, CDR2 SYGVNS. CDR3 loop: CASRTATGNTEAFF. DNA for the CDR3: TGTGCCAGCAGAACCGCAACAGGGAACACTGAAGCTTTCTTT. Supplemented by reference TRBV25-1 and TRBJ1-1, the full variable domain reads EADIYQTPRYLVIGTGKKITLECSQTMGHDKMYWYQQDPGMELHLIHYSYGVNSTEKGDLSSESTVSRIRTEHFPLTLESARPSHTSQYLCASRTATGNTEAFFGQGTRLTVV.

The genes are TRBV28 and TRBJ2-5; tentatively, D is TRBD1 (6 bases). The germline V and J ends were trimmed by 5 bases and 7 bases, with 17 bases remaining between them. The CDR3 runs to 14 residues. Germline loops: CDR1 MDHEN, CDR2 SYDVKM. The CDR3 sequence is CASSRTRTDWTQYF. In nucleotides, the CDR3 is TGTGCCAGCAGTCGGACTCGGACAGATTGGACCCAGTACTTC.

The J gene is TRBJ1-5, the V gene TRBV6-6; no firm D call. This CDR3 region has 13 residues. V was clipped by 6 bases and J by 5 bases, with 11 bases between them. Germline CDR1 and CDR2: MNHNY and SVGAGI (reference sequence). The CDR3 protein is CASSYTLDQPQHF. The CDR3 DNA follows: TGTGCCAGCAGCTACACTCTGGATCAGCCCCAGCATTTT.

The CDR3 nucleotides are TGTGCCAGCAGCGTAGCCCCCGCGGGGGAATCCACCGGGGAGCTGTTTTTT. It yields the protein CASSVAPAGESTGELFF. The V call is TRBV9, the J call TRBJ2-2, with TRBD2 identical over 7 bases. Per the germline V gene, CDR1 is SGDLS and CDR2 is YYNGEE. The CDR3 length is 17 residues. V trimming: 0 bases; J trimming: 4 bases; junction bases outside the gene matches: 9.

This rearrangement joins TRBV19 to TRBJ2-1; TRBD2 matches 8 bases. V trimming: 2 bases; J trimming: 0 bases; junction bases outside the gene matches: 9. CDR3 size: 18 residues. Looked up from germline, CDR1 is LNHDA and CDR2 is SQIVND (reference sequence). The CDR3 bases are TGTGCCAGTAGTATAAGTAACTCGGGACTAGGCTCCTACAATGAGCAGTTCTTC. Protein sequence: CASSISNSGLGSYNEQFF.

The chain joins TRBV6-1 to TRBJ2-7, with D possibly matching TRBD2 (6 bases). In germline, CDR1 is MNHNS, CDR2 SASEGT. The CDR3 is 14 amino acids. Trimming shortened V by 6 bases and J by 2 bases, and 14 bases separated the two germline ends. CDR3 DNA: TGTGCCAGCAGCTGGGACTGGACAACCTACGAGCAGTACTTC. It encodes CASSWDWTTYEQYF.

The rearrangement uses TRBV28 and TRBJ2-2, with D maybe TRBD2 (6 bases). This CDR3 comprises 16 residues. CDR1 is MDHEN and CDR2 is SYDVKM in the germline V gene. Trimming cost V 2 bases and J 11 bases, with 21 bases left between them. The CDR3 nucleotides are TGTGCCAGCAGTTTAACTGGTCTAGCGCTCAGCCAAGAGCTGTTTTTT. This sequence encodes CASSLTGLALSQELFF.

J is TRBJ2-1 and V is TRBV19, with TRBD2 matching over 9 bases. V gave up 5 bases and J gave up 10 bases; unmatched junction bases: 9. The CDR3 is 14 amino acids. Germline V gene sequence: CDR1 LNHDA, CDR2 SQIVND (reference sequence). The CDR3, as DNA: TGTGCCAGTAGTCTAGCGGGAAACGTGTACGAGCAGTTCTTC. Its protein is CASSLAGNVYEQFF.

V and J are TRBV28 and TRBJ2-1; a weak D match, TRBD1 (7 bases). V lost 6 bases and J lost 12, with 18 bases in between. Germline V gene lookup returns CDR1 MDHEN and CDR2 SYDVKM. The CDR3 consists of 13 residues. Written as DNA, the CDR3 is TGTGCCAGCAGCCCAGGGGGGACCGGGGGGCAGTTCTTC. This codes for CASSPGGTGGQFF.

Comment on this clone: A junction end diverges from the germline sequence, so it may reflect a read error. This CDR3 reads CASSPTGGGWGNYGYPF. The DNA of the CDR3 is TGTGCCAGCAGCCCTACAGGGGGCGGGTGGGGTAACTATGGCTACCCCTTC. The rearrangement links TRBV5-4 to TRBJ1-2; 9 nucleotides align to TRBD1. Germline V gives CDR1 SGHNT, CDR2 YYREEE (reference sequence). This CDR3 is built from 17 residues. Combining the CDR3 with reference TRBV5-4 and TRBJ1-2 gives the whole variable domain ETGVTQSPTHLIKTRGQQVTLRCSSQSGHNTVSWYQQALGQGPQFIFQYYREEENGRGNFPPRFSGLQFPNYSSELNVNALELDDSALYLCASSPTGGGWGNYGYPFGSGTRLTVV.

The chain links TRBV5-6 to TRBJ1-3; 8 bases are shared with TRBD1. V shed 4 bases and J 6 bases; nucleotides not matched to a gene: 9. Germline V gene lookup returns CDR1 SGHDT and CDR2 YYEEEE. This CDR3 is 15 amino acids long. The CDR3 region is CASSPDRAEANTIYF. The CDR3 DNA is TGTGCCAGCAGCCCGGACAGGGCCGAGGCAAACACCATATATTTT.

This rearrangement joins TRBV14 to TRBJ2-2; 11 positions match TRBD2. The V gene end was trimmed by 4 bases and the J gene end by 4 bases; junction bases not matched to a gene: 11. CDR1 SGHDN and CDR2 FVKESK come from the germline V gene. The CDR3 runs 18 residues. The CDR3 loop reads CASSPNNLAGGTTGELFF. Here the CDR3 DNA reads TGTGCCAGCAGCCCAAACAACCTAGCGGGGGGTACCACCGGGGAGCTGTTTTTT.

The count of this clone is one. This chain links TRBV27 with TRBJ1-2, with D unclear. CDR3 length: 14 residues. Germline lookup yields CDR1 MNHEY and CDR2 SMNVEV (reference sequence). With 6 bases removed from V and 1 base from J, the gap between germline ends came to 12 bases. CDR3 nucleotide sequence: TGTGCCAGCAGGTCTTCCGGTTTTAACTATGGCTACACCTTC. Amino acid sequence: CASRSSGFNYGYTF.

The chain links TRBV4-2 to TRBJ2-3; D may be TRBD2 (7 bases). The V and J ends lost 4 bases and 0 bases respectively, with 11 bases between them. The CDR3 has 15 residues. Germline CDR1 LGHNA, CDR2 YNFKEQ. The DNA for the CDR3 is TGTGCCAGCAGCCTGGCGGGGGCAAGCACAGATACGCAGTATTTT. This codes for CASSLAGASTDTQYF.

This clone showed up just once. CDR3 coding DNA: TGTGCCAGCAGCCAATCAGGAGGGACTGAAGCTTTCTTT. It encodes CASSQSGGTEAFF. J is TRBJ1-1 and V is TRBV14; no reliable D call. V lost 2 bases, J lost 5 bases, and 9 bases lay in between. CDR1 is SGHDN and CDR2 is FVKESK in the germline V gene. The CDR3 totals 13 residues. Combining the CDR3 with reference TRBV14 and TRBJ1-1 gives the whole variable domain EAGVTQFPSHSVIEKGQTVTLRCDPISGHDNLYWYRRVMGKEIKFLLHFVKESKQDESGMPNNRFLAERTGGTYSTLKVQPAELEDSGVYFCASSQSGGTEAFFGQGTRLTVV.

In this sample, this clone turned up a few times. The CDR3 region is CASGGGGAGWANVLTF. The CDR3 nucleotides read TGCGCCAGCGGTGGGGGGGGTGCGGGTTGGGCCAACGTCCTGACTTTC. The chain joins TRBV5-1 to TRBJ2-6; 7 positions match TRBD2. CDR1 and CDR2 (germline): SGHRS, YFSETQ. CDR3 size: 16 residues. The J segment lost 5 bases and the V segment lost 7 bases, leaving 12 bases of the junction unmatched.

The V gene is TRBV7-2, the J gene TRBJ2-3; 7 bases are a match to TRBD1. The CDR3 is 15 residues long. In germline, CDR1 is SGHTA, CDR2 FQGNSA. V lost 1 base, J lost 3 bases, and 4 bases stayed unmatched. The DNA of the CDR3 is TGTGCCAGCAGCTTAGAGGGACAGAGGACAGATACGCAGTATTTT. It is translated as CASSLEGQRTDTQYF.

This rearrangement joins TRBV2 to TRBJ2-7, with D tentatively TRBD2 (6 bases). In germline, CDR1 is SNHLY, CDR2 FYNNEI. Trimming removed 6 bases at V and 2 bases at J, with 17 bases between. This CDR3 region has 15 residues. The CDR3, as DNA: TGTGCCAGCAGAGGGGCCGGGACTCTCGCCTACGAGCAGTACTTC. Its translation: CASRGAGTLAYEQYF. The whole variable domain, remainder taken from reference TRBV2 and TRBJ2-7, is EPEVTQTPSHQVTQMGQEVILRCVPISNHLYFYWYRQILGQKVEFLVSFYNNEISEKSEIFDDQFSVERPDGSNFTLKIRSTKLEDSAMYFCASRGAGTLAYEQYFGPGTRLTVT.

The rearrangement uses TRBV13 and TRBJ1-1; D perhaps matches TRBD1 (5 bases). Trimming left V 3 bases short and J 1 base short, with 12 bases between. CDR1 and CDR2 from the germline V gene are PRHDT and FYEKMQ (reference sequence). The CDR3 length is 15 residues. The CDR3 loop is CASSLQGGGNTEAFF. The DNA for the CDR3 is TGTGCCAGCAGCTTGCAGGGAGGAGGGAACACTGAAGCTTTCTTT.